The clone carrying this T cell receptor beta chain came up many times. Its matching antigen is unknown. Germline V gives CDR1 MNHNS, CDR2 SASEGT. The V end lost 2 bases, the J end lost 5 bases, and 18 bases lay between the germline ends. This CDR3 contains 16 residues. All donors comprised healthy Caucasians. The data are from a study of identical twins. The study's findings and limits: Beta out-of-frame sequences displayed a weaker excess of sharing between twins.

TCRdb processed the 5' RACE reads anew with MiXCR; each CDR3 protein has one entry. Of 100,000 or so distinct CDR3 sequences in the sample, 5.5% to 7% are singletons; the top ten hold around 12%. The receptor was isolated from a woman aged 45-59 years in good health. The material sequenced was memory T cells sorted from blood. The V and J genes are TRBV6-1 and TRBJ2-5, with TRBD1 as a possible D gene (5 bases). The CDR3 DNA reads as TGTGCCAGCAGTGAAATAGCAGGACACCCACGGGAGACCCAGTACTTC. It specifies CASSEIAGHPRETQYF.